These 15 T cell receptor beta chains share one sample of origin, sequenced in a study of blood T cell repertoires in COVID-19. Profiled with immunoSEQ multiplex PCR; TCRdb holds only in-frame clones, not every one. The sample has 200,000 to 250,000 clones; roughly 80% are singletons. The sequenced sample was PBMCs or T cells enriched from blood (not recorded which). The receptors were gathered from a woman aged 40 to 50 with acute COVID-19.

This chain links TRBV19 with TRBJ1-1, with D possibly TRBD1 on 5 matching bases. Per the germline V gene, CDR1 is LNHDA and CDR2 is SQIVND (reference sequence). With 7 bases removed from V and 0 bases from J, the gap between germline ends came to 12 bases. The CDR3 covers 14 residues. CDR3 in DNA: TGTGCCAGTACCCAGGGAAACATGAACACTGAAGCTTTCTTT. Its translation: CASTQGNMNTEAFF.

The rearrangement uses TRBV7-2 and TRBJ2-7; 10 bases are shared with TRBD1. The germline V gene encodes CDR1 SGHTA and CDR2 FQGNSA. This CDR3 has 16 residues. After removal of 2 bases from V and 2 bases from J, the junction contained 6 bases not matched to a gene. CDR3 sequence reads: CASSLTVGQGAYEQYF. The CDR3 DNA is TGTGCCAGCAGCTTAACCGTCGGACAGGGGGCCTACGAGCAGTACTTC. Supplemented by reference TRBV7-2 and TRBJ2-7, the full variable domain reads GAGVSQSPSNKVTEKGKDVELRCDPISGHTALYWYRQSLGQGLEFLIYFQGNSAPDKSGLPSDRFSAERTGGSVSTLTIQRTQQEDSAVYLCASSLTVGQGAYEQYFGPGTRLTVT.

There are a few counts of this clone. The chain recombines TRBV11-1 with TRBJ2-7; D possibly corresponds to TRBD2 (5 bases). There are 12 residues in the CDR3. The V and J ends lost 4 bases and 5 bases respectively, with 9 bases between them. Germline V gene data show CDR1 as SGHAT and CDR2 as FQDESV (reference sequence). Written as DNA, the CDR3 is TGTGCCAGCAGCTACCGCGGGCACGAGCAGTACTTC. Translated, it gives CASSYRGHEQYF.

CDR3 nucleotides: TGCGCCAGCAGCCAAGAGGAGTACGAGCAGTACTTC. This gives the protein CASSQEEYEQYF. The genes are TRBV4-3 and TRBJ2-7; no clear D. This CDR3 contains 12 residues. Trimming removed 0 bases from V and 4 bases from J, with 4 bases in between. The germline CDR1 and CDR2 sequences are LGHNA and YSLEER.

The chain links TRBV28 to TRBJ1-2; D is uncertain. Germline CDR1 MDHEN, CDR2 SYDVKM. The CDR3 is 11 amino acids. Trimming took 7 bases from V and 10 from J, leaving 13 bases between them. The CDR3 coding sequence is TGTGCCAGCACCCGATCAGGTGTCTACACCTTC. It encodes CASTRSGVYTF.

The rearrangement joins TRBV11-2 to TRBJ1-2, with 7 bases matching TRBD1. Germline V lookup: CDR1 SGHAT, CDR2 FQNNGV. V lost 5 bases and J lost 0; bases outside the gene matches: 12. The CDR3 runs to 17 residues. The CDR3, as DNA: TGTGCCAGCAGCCTGCCCCGGACAGGTCTTTCTAACTATGGCTACACCTTC. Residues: CASSLPRTGLSNYGYTF. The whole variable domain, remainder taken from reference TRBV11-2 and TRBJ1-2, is EAGVAQSPRYKIIEKRQSVAFWCNPISGHATLYWYQQILGQGPKLLIQFQNNGVVDDSQLPKDRFSAERLKGVDSTLKIQPAKLEDSAVYLCASSLPRTGLSNYGYTFGSGTRLTVV.

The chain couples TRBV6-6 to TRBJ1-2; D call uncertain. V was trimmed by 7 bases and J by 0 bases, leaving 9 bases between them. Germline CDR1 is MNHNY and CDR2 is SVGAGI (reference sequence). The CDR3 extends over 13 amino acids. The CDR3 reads CASTGTSNYGYTF. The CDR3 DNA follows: TGTGCCAGCACGGGAACCTCTAACTATGGCTACACCTTC.

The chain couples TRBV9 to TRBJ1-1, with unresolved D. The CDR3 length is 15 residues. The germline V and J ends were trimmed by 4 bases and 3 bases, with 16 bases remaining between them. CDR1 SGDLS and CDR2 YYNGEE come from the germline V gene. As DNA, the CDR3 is TGTGCCAGCAGCCCTAGGCAGATTACGGACACTGAAGCTTTCTTT. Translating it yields CASSPRQITDTEAFF.

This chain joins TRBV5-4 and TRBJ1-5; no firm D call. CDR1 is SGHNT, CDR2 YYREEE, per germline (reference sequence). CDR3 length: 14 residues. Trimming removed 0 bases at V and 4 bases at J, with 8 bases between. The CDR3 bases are TGTGCCAGCAGCTTGGATGGCAATAATCAGCCCCAGCATTTT. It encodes CASSLDGNNQPQHF.

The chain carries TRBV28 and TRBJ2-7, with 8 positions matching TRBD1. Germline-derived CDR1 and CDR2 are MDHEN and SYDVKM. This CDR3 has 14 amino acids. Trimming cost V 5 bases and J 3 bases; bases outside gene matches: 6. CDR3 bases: TGTGCCAGCAGTCTGACAGGGGTGGTCTACGAGCAGTACTTC. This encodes CASSLTGVVYEQYF.

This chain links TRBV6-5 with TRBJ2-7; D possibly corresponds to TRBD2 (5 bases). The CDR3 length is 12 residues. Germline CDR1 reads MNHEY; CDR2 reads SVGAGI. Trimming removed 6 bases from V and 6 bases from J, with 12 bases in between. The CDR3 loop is CASSSTRFEQYF. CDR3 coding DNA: TGTGCCAGCAGCTCCACTAGGTTCGAGCAGTACTTC.

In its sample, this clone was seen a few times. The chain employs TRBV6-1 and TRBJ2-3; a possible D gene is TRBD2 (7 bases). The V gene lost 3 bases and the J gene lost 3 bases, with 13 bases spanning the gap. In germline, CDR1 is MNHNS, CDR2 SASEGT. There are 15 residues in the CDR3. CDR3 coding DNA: TGTGCCAGCAGTGATGGCGGGGGCGGGACAGATACGCAGTATTTT. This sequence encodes CASSDGGGGTDTQYF.

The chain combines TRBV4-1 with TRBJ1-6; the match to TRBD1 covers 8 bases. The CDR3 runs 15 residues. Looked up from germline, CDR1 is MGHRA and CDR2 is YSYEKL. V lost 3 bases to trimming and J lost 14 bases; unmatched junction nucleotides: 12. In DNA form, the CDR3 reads TGCGCCAGCAGCCAGCCAAGCCAGGGGGCTCTATCCCTCCACTTT. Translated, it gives CASSQPSQGALSLHF.

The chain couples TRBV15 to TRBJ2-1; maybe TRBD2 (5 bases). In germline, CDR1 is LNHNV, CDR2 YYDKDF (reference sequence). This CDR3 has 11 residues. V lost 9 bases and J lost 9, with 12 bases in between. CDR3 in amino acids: CATSTRAEQFF. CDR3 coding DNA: TGTGCCACATCGACGCGGGCTGAGCAGTTCTTC.

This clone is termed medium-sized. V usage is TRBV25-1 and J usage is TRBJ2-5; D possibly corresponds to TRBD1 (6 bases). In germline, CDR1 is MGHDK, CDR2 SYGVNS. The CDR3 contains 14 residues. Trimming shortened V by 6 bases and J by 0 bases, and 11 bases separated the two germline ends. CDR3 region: CASSLHRDQETQYF. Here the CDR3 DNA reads TGTGCCAGCAGCCTACACAGGGACCAAGAGACCCAGTACTTC.